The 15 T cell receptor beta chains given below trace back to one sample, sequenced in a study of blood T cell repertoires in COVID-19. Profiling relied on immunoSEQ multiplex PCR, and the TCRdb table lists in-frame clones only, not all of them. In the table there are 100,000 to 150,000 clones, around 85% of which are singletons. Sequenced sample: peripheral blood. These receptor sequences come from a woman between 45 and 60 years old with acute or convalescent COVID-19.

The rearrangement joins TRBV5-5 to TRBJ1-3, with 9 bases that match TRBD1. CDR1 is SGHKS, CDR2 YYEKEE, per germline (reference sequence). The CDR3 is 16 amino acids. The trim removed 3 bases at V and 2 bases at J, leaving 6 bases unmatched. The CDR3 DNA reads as TGTGCCAGCAGCTCCGCCCGGGACAGGGCTGGAAACACCATATATTTT. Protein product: CASSSARDRAGNTIYF.

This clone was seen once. The CDR3: CASSQQGILGEKLFF. The CDR3 DNA is TGTGCCAGCAGCCAACAGGGGATACTTGGTGAAAAACTGTTTTTT. The rearrangement uses TRBV3-1 (or the pseudogene TRBV3-2) and TRBJ1-4; possibly TRBD1 for D (6 bases). This CDR3 comprises 15 residues. In germline, CDR1 is LGHDT, CDR2 YNNKEL (reference sequence). Trimming shortened V by 2 bases and J by 7 bases, and 14 bases separated the two germline ends.

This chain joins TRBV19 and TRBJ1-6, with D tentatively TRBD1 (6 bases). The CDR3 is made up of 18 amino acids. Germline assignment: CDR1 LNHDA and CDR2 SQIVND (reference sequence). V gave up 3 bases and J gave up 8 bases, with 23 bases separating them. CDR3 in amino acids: CASSIGVGGGRVDSPLHF. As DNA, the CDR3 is TGTGCCAGTAGTATTGGTGTCGGTGGGGGCCGGGTTGATTCACCCCTCCACTTT.

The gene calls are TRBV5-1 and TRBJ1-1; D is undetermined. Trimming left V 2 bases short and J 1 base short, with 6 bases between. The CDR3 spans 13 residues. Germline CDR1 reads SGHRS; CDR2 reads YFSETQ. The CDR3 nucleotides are TGCGCCAGCAGCTTTCGACAGAACACTGAAGCTTTCTTT. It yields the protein CASSFRQNTEAFF.

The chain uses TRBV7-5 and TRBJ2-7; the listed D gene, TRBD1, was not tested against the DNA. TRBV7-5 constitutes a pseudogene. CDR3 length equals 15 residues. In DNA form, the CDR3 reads TGTGCCAGAAGCTCCCCAAGGGGCGGCTCCTACGAGCAGTACTTC. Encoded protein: CARSSPRGGSYEQYF.

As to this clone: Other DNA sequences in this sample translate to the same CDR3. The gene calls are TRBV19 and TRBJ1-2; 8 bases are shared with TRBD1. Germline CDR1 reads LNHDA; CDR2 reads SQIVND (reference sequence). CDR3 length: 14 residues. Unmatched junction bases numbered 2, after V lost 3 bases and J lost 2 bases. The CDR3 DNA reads TGTGCCAGTAGTATCGACAGGGGAAACTATGGCTACACCTTC. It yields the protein CASSIDRGNYGYTF.

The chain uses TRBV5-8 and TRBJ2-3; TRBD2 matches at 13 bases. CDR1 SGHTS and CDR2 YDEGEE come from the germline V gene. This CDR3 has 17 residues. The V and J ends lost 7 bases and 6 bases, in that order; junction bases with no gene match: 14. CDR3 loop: CASPSLGTSGVRDTQYF. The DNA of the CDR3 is TGTGCCAGCCCCTCCCTTGGGACTAGCGGGGTAAGGGATACGCAGTATTTT.

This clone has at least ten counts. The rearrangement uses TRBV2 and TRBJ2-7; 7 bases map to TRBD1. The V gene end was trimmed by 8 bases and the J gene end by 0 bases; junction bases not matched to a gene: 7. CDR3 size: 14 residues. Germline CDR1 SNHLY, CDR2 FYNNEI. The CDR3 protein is CASLRGMSSYEQYF. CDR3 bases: TGTGCCAGCCTCAGGGGGATGAGCTCCTACGAGCAGTACTTC.

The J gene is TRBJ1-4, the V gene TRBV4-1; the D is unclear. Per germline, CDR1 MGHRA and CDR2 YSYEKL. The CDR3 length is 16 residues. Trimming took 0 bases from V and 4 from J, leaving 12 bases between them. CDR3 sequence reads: CASSQDPGVGNEKLFF. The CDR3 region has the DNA TGCGCCAGCAGCCAAGATCCCGGGGTGGGTAATGAAAAACTGTTTTTT.

The CDR3 DNA follows: TGTGCCAGCTATGGAGGCAGGGGGCACCCTAGAAACAATGAGCAGTTCTTC. It yields the protein CASYGGRGHPRNNEQFF. V gene TRBV21-1 combines with J gene TRBJ2-1; TRBD1 was called by the table and not checked on the DNA. TRBV21-1 is deemed a pseudogene. The CDR3 runs to 17 residues.

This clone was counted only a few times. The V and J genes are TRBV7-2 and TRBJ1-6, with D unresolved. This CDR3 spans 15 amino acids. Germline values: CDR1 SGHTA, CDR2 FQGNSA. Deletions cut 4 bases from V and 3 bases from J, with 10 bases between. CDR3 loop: CASSSQAYYNSPLHF. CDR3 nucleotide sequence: TGTGCCAGCAGCTCCCAGGCCTACTATAATTCACCCCTCCACTTT.

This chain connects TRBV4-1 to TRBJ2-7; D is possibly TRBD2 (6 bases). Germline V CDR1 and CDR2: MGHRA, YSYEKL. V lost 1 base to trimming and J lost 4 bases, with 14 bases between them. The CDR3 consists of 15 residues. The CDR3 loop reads CASSQAAGSIYEQYF. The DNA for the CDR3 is TGCGCCAGCAGCCAAGCGGCGGGAAGTATTTACGAGCAGTACTTC.

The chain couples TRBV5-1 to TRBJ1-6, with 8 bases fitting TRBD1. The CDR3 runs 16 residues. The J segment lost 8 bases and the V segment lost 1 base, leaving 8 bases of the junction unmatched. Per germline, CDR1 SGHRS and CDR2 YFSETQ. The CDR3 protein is CASSLSGGTGDSPLHF. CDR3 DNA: TGCGCCAGCAGCTTGTCAGGAGGGACAGGTGATTCACCCCTCCACTTT.

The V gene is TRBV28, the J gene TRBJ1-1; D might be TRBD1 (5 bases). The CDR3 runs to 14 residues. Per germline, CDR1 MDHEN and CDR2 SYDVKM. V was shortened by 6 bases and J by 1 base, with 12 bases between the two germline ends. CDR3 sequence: CASRTPGGNTEAFF. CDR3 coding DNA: TGTGCCAGCAGGACCCCCGGGGGGAACACTGAAGCTTTCTTT.

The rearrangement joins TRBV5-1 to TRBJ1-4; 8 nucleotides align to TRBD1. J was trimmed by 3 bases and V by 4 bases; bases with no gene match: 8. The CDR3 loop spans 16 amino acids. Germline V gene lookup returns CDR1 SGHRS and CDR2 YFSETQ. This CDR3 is CASSVGQGAANEKLFF. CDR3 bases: TGCGCCAGCAGCGTAGGCCAGGGGGCAGCTAATGAAAAACTGTTTTTT.